Listed below are T cell receptor beta chains from one sample, sequenced in a study of circulating CD8 cells and anti-PD-1 response in melanoma. TCRdb re-called the reads through MiXCR, storing one row per CDR3 protein. The sample holds more than 1,500 distinct CDR3 sequences, almost 9.5% seen once. This material consisted of CD8+ T cells from PBMCs, taken at baseline or after one month of anti-PD-1 therapy (not recorded which). The receptors were gathered from a human donor with melanoma. The conserved cysteine and the conserved F or W are not part of the CDR3 here. D genes are given only for firm matches.

CDR3aa	len	v_gene	j_gene	d_gene
ASSEGIAYGYT	11	TRBV25-1	TRBJ1-2	.
SVTLEAGELF	10	TRBV29-1	TRBJ2-2	.
ASSEEFGRGNTEAF	14	TRBV2	TRBJ1-1	.
ASSQDGTWRTDEQY	14	TRBV4-1	TRBJ2-7	.
SAGTGTYEQY	10	TRBV29-1	TRBJ2-7	TRBD1
ASTPGSDEAF	10	TRBV19	TRBJ1-1	.
ASSLSANQPQH	11	TRBV27	TRBJ1-5	.
AWIDLEAGTEAF	12	TRBV30	TRBJ1-1	.
ASSEVGGANYGYT	13	TRBV25-1	TRBJ1-2	.
ASGLVSFSGEETQY	14	TRBV12-5	TRBJ2-5	TRBD2
ASIPPEGALYTGELF	15	TRBV2	TRBJ2-2	.
AWSVAEGAYEQY	12	TRBV30	TRBJ2-7	.
SARDGVQGYEQY	12	TRBV20-1	TRBJ2-7	.
ASSEVMLRVDSGYT	14	TRBV2	TRBJ1-2	.
SARDGALEAF	10	TRBV20-1	TRBJ1-1	.
SVGSDFTGELF	11	TRBV29-1	TRBJ2-2	.
ASSQGPSGSYEQY	13	TRBV5-4	TRBJ2-7	.
ASSGQGDQPQH	11	TRBV21-1	TRBJ1-5	.
ASSPTTGVSYNEQF	14	TRBV27	TRBJ2-1	TRBD1
ASSQDFSGQSYEQY	14	TRBV4-3	TRBJ2-7	TRBD1
SVEGQGFHEQY	11	TRBV29-1	TRBJ2-7	TRBD1
ASSIDGGGNTGELF	14	TRBV19	TRBJ2-2	TRBD2
ASSDPSQLAF	10	TRBV2	TRBJ1-1	.
AIRQGAGIEAF	11	TRBV19	TRBJ1-1	.
ASQGAQMGEQY	11	TRBV19	TRBJ2-7	TRBD1
ASSIGNNEQF	10	TRBV19	TRBJ2-1	.
ASSTGTSNTEAF	12	TRBV7-3	TRBJ1-1	.
AISESQGFDGYT	12	TRBV10-3	TRBJ1-2	.
ATRVGQGYGYT	11	TRBV19	TRBJ1-2	TRBD1
ASSPGQTYEQY	11	TRBV5-6	TRBJ2-7	.
ASSLRDPTDTQY	12	TRBV14	TRBJ2-3	.
ASSSPSPGEKGYEQY	15	TRBV7-8	TRBJ2-7	.
ASSQGGDPTEAF	12	TRBV14	TRBJ1-1	.
ASSLEASGGLQQF	13	TRBV7-6	TRBJ2-1	TRBD2
ASSGHETQY	9	TRBV19	TRBJ2-5	.
ASSLVNLGLF	10	TRBV7-8	TRBJ2-2	.
ASKADRFSGNTIY	13	TRBV27	TRBJ1-3	.
ASRDTGTGFYEQY	13	TRBV28	TRBJ2-7	TRBD1
ASSEGREGYT	10	TRBV2	TRBJ1-2	.
ASSLVVGPNTEAF	13	TRBV12-3/TRBV12-4	TRBJ1-1	.
ASSQGQTYEQY	11	TRBV5-6	TRBJ2-7	TRBD1
ASSWGGGSIYEQY	13	TRBV27	TRBJ2-7	.
SARVVSGYEQY	11	TRBV20-1	TRBJ2-7	.
SVVLGTGFETQY	12	TRBV29-1	TRBJ2-5	.
ASSEFEEQETQY	12	TRBV2	TRBJ2-5	.
ASSLGQNGAQH	11	TRBV27	TRBJ1-5	TRBD1
ASSSEYGTDTQY	12	TRBV5-4	TRBJ2-3	.
ASSRTSGGAGEQF	13	TRBV3-1	TRBJ2-1	TRBD2
ASSVQGGSYNEQF	13	TRBV12-3/TRBV12-4	TRBJ2-1	.
ASIDERGGPGTQY	13	TRBV2	TRBJ2-3	TRBD2